This T cell receptor beta chain was sequenced for a study of blood T cells in healthy people across ages. Germline lookup yields CDR1 DFQATT and CDR2 SNEGSKA (reference sequence). The length of the CDR3 is 17 residues. Trimming took off 1 base at V and 1 base at J, with 18 bases between the two ends. The authors ran a second PCR of about 6 to 12 cycles using a sample-barcoded 5' primer and a J-beta primer mix. TCRdb processed the 5' RACE reads anew with MiXCR; each CDR3 protein has one entry. Among about 1.8 million distinct CDR3 sequences listed, less than 50% were seen once. The chain uses TRBV20-1 and TRBJ2-3; tentatively, D is TRBD2 (6 bases). The sequence came from a woman in her 40s in good health. The sample was blood. CDR3 sequence reads: CSARGPRDSQGTDTQYF. The CDR3 DNA reads as TGCAGTGCTAGAGGTCCCCGGGACTCTCAGGGCACAGATACGCAGTATTTT.